This TCR beta chain came from a study of Graves' ophthalmopathy and Graves' hyperthyroidism. As the template, RNA transcripts were used to amplify TCR beta CDR3 regions. After a first-round RT-PCR with HTBI primers, a second-round multiplex PCR was run. TCRdb reprocessed the multiplex PCR reads via MiXCR and lists one record per CDR3 protein. Here the sample spans 350,000 or so distinct CDR3 sequences, 17% being singletons. Trimming pared 2 bases from V and 2 bases from J, leaving 16 bases between. The CDR3 is 17 residues long. This clonotype was recorded at least ten times. The sequence came from an adult man with Graves' ophthalmopathy. V usage is TRBV12-3 or TRBV12-4 and J usage is TRBJ1-5, with D possibly TRBD1 on 6 matching bases. The sample consisted of peripheral blood. CDR3 nucleotides: TGTGCCAGCAGTTTAAATCGAGGGGGGGTGGGCAATCAGCCCCAGCATTTT. Encoded protein: CASSLNRGGVGNQPQHF.